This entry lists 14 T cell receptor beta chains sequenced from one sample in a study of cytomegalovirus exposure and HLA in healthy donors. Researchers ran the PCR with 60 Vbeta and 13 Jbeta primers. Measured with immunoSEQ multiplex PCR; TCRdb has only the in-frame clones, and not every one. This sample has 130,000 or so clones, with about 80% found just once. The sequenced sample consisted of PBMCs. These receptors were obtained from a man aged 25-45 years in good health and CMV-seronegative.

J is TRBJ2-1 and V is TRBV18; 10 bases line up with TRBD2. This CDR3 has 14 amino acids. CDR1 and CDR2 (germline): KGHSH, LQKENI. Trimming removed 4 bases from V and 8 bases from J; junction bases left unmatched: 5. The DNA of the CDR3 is TGTGCCAGCTCACAGCGGGAGGGGCGGCATGAGCAGTTCTTC. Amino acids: CASSQREGRHEQFF.

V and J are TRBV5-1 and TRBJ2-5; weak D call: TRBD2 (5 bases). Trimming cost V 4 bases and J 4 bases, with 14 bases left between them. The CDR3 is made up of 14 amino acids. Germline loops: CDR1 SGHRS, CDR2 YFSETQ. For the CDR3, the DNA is TGCGCCAGCAGCGTTACGGGGTGGGGAGAGACCCAGTACTTC. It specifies CASSVTGWGETQYF.

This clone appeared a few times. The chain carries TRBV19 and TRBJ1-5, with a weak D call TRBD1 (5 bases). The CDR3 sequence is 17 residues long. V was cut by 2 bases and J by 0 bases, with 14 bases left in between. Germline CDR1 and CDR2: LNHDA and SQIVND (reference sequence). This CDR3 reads CASSIRGGSYSNQPQHF. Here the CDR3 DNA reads TGTGCCAGTAGTATAAGGGGAGGGAGTTATAGCAATCAGCCCCAGCATTTT.

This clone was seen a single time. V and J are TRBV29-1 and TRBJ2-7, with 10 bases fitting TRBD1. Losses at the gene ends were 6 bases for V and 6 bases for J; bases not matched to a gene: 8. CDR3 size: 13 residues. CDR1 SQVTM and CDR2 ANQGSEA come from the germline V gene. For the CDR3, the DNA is TGCAGCGTCCTAGGACAGGGGGGTTTCGAGCAGTACTTC. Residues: CSVLGQGGFEQYF.

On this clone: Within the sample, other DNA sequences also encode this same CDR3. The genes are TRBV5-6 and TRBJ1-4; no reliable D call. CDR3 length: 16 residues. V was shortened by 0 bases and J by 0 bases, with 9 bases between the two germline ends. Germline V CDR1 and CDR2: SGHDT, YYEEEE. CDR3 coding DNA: TGTGCCAGCAGCTTGGACATCCAAGCAACTAATGAAAAACTGTTTTTT. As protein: CASSLDIQATNEKLFF.

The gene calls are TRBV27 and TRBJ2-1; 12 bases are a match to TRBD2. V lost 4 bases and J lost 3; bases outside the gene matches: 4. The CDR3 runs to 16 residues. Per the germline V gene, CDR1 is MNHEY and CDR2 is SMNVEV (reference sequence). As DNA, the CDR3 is TGTGCCAGCAGTTCGAGGACTAGCGGGGACTACAATGAGCAGTTCTTC. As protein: CASSSRTSGDYNEQFF.

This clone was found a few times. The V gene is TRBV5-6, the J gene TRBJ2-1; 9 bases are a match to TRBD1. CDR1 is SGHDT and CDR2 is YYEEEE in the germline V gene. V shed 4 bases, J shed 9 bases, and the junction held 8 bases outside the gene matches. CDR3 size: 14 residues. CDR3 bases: TGTGCCAGCAGCCCCCGGGACAGGGTCGGTGAGCAGTTCTTC. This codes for CASSPRDRVGEQFF.

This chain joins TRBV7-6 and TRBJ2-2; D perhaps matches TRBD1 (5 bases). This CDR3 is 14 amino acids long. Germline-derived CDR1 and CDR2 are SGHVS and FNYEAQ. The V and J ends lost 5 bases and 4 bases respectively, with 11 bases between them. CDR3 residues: CASSARQPTGELFF. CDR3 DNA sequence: TGTGCCAGCAGCGCTCGACAGCCCACCGGGGAGCTGTTTTTT.

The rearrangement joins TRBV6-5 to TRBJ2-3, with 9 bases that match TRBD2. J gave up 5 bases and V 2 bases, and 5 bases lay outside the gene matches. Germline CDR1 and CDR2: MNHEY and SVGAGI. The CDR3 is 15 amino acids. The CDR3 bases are TGTGCCAGCAGTTACGGCGGGGGGGCTGGAGATACGCAGTATTTT. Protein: CASSYGGGAGDTQYF.

The DNA for the CDR3 is TGCGCCAGCAGTGAATTCACAGGGGGCGGTGAGCAGTACTTC. As protein: CASSEFTGGGEQYF. V usage is TRBV10-2 and J usage is TRBJ2-7; 9 nucleotides align to TRBD1. The V and J ends lost 3 bases and 7 bases, in that order; junction bases with no gene match: 7. The CDR3 consists of 14 residues. The germline V gene encodes CDR1 WSHSY and CDR2 SAAADI.

DNA for the CDR3: TGTGCCAGCAGTTACTCGAGTATCGGGCAGTATTTT. Translated: CASSYSSIGQYF. V usage is TRBV6-6 and J usage is TRBJ2-3; no clear D gene. CDR3 length equals 12 residues. Trimming took off 0 bases at V and 11 bases at J, with 9 bases between the two ends. Germline CDR1 and CDR2: MNHNY and SVGAGI (reference sequence).

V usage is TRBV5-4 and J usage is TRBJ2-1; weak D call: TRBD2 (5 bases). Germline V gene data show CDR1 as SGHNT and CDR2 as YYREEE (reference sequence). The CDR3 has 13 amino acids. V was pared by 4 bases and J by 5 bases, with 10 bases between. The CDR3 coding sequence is TGTGCCAGCAGCCCTCCAGCGGACAATGAGCAGTTCTTC. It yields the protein CASSPPADNEQFF.

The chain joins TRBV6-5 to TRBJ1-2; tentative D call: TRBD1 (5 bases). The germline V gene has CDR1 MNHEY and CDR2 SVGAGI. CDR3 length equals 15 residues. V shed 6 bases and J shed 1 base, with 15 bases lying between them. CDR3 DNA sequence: TGTGCCAGCAGATCGGCGGGGGGGAATAACTATGGCTACACCTTC. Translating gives CASRSAGGNNYGYTF.

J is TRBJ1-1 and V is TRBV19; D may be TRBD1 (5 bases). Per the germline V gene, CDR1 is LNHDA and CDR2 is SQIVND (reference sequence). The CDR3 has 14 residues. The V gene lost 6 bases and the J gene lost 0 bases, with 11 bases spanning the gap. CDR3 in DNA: TGTGCCAGTAGCTTCATAGGGGTGAACACTGAAGCTTTCTTT. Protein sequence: CASSFIGVNTEAFF.